This is a list of T cell receptor beta chains from one sample in a study of control samples from healthy donors and cancer patients. Assay: immunoSEQ multiplex PCR; the TCRdb copy retains only in-frame clones and omits some. The sample carries under 300,000 clones, more than 65% recorded once. What was sequenced was PBMCs. The source of these receptors is a woman aged 55 to 70 with lung cancer. Each CDR3 is given with its conserved first and last residue.

j_gene	v_gene	CDR3aa
TRBJ1-6	TRBV14	CASSQGSWPSPLHF
TRBJ1-5	TRBV6-5	CASTQGVYSNQPQHF
TRBJ2-5	TRBV2	CASSEALVGETQYF
TRBJ2-7	TRBV5-8	CASSFSGSRSYEQYF
TRBJ1-1	TRBV29-1	CSVGYRSLMNTEAFF
TRBJ1-1	TRBV30	CAWSGDRVWAFF
TRBJ2-3	TRBV7-3	CASSGRGPEDTQYF
TRBJ1-3	TRBV4-1	CASSQDTRGRNTIYF
TRBJ1-6	TRBV6-5	CASWQGDSPLHF
TRBJ1-5	TRBV6-5	CASSPRRGIQPQHF
TRBJ2-7	TRBV9	CASSSRTGSYEQYF
TRBJ2-1	TRBV5-1	CASSTGVDNEQFF
TRBJ2-5	TRBV19	CASSSGVSQYF
TRBJ2-4	TRBV27	CASSRGDKVIKNIQYF
TRBJ1-6	TRBV11-2	CATKGQGEVSPLHF